This T cell receptor beta chain came from a study of neurological immune-mediated disorders. General observations from the study: It was HTLV-1-associated myelopathy that showed the most TCR clonal expansion, while multiple sclerosis showed the least, falling below healthy controls. Phylogenetic grouping assigned the repertoires of 18 of 34 multiple sclerosis patients to a single cluster of related CDR3 sequences. This cluster may be a repertoire-level signature.

TCRdb reprocessed the 5' RACE reads with MiXCR, giving one entry per CDR3 protein. This table has tens of thousands of distinct CDR3 sequences, 3.4% appearing once. In germline, CDR1 is DFQATT, CDR2 SNEGSKA (reference sequence). The V end was cut by 0 bases, the J end by 3 bases, with 17 bases between. The CDR3 extends over 16 amino acids. This clonotype was observed many times. Its antigen is still unknown. The sequence was collected from a man aged 40-49 years with multiple sclerosis. This chain links TRBV20-1 with TRBJ1-1; D gene ambiguous. Sequenced material: PBMCs. The CDR3 sequence: CSARDQLKPADTEAFF. The CDR3 nucleotides are TGCAGTGCTAGAGATCAACTGAAACCTGCGGACACTGAAGCTTTCTTT.